Listed below are T cell receptor beta chains from one sample, sequenced in a study of cytomegalovirus exposure and HLA in healthy donors. Produced via immunoSEQ multiplex PCR; TCRdb's table is partial and in-frame only. The sample records 82,000 or so clones, 85% to 95% being singletons. The source material was PBMCs. These receptor sequences come from a woman aged 18 to 35 in good health and CMV-seronegative. Both conserved end residues are part of each CDR3. D genes are given only for firm matches. Clone size, where shown, is once, few, many, or a class for clones that have expanded.

CASGGSSPYEQYF	TGTGCCAGCGGCGGGAGTTCGCCCTACGAGCAGTACTTC	TRBD2	TRBJ2-7	TRBV28	-
CASSERLAGGTTGELFF	TGTGCCAGCAGTGAAAGACTAGCGGGGGGAACCACCGGGGAGCTGTTTTTT	TRBD2	TRBJ2-2	TRBV6-4	-
CASSQEGGQLSSTISTYEQYF	TGCGCCAGCAGCCAAGAAGGAGGGCAACTATCATCGACCATCAGCACCTACGAGCAGTACTTC	-	TRBJ2-7	TRBV4-3	-
CASSPQGTQLKNYGYTF	TGTGCCAGCAGTCCACAGGGTACCCAGTTAAAGAACTATGGCTACACCTTC	-	TRBJ1-2	TRBV28	-
CASSFRDRVNTGELFF	TGTGCCAGCAGCTTTAGGGACAGGGTTAACACCGGGGAGCTGTTTTTT	TRBD1	TRBJ2-2	TRBV7-8	-
CASSPTGIVTDTQYF	TGTGCCAGCTCACCAACGGGGATTGTTACAGATACGCAGTATTTT	-	TRBJ2-3	TRBV18	-
CASSPRRERGYGYTF	TGTGCCAGCTCACCACGGCGGGAAAGAGGCTATGGCTACACCTTC	-	TRBJ1-2	TRBV18	-
CASSSASNEQFF	TGTGCCAGCAGTTCCGCTAGTAATGAGCAGTTCTTC	-	TRBJ2-1	TRBV6-6	-
CSVAPGQTYTGELFF	TGCAGCGTCGCCCCGGGACAAACCTACACCGGGGAGCTGTTTTTT	-	TRBJ2-2	TRBV29-1	-
CASSFGYRSSNEQFF	TGTGCCAGCAGCTTCGGGTATCGCTCCTCCAATGAGCAGTTCTTC	-	TRBJ2-1	TRBV7-2	-
CASSESLASGYQETQYF	TGTGCCAGCAGTGAGAGTTTGGCTAGCGGGTACCAAGAGACCCAGTACTTC	TRBD2	TRBJ2-5	TRBV2	once
CASSLSGYEQYF	TGTGCCAGCAGTTTATCAGGCTACGAGCAGTACTTC	-	TRBJ2-7	TRBV28	-
CASSQTLAGSETQYF	TGCGCCAGCAGCCAAACGCTAGCGGGGTCTGAGACCCAGTACTTC	TRBD2	TRBJ2-5	TRBV5-1	-
CASSLTAGVRLYEQYF	TGTGCCAGCAGCTTAACTGCGGGAGTTCGGCTCTACGAGCAGTACTTC	TRBD2	TRBJ2-7	TRBV7-8	-
CASTPDRLYEQYF	TGTGCCAGCACCCCGGACAGACTTTACGAGCAGTACTTC	-	TRBJ2-7	TRBV7-2	-
CASRGGQSLNYGYTF	TGTGCCAGTAGGGGGGGGCAATCCCTAAACTATGGCTACACCTTC	-	TRBJ1-2	TRBV27	-
CASNLLSTDTQYF	TGTGCCAGCAACCTATTAAGCACAGATACGCAGTATTTT	-	TRBJ2-3	TRBV9	-
CASSLDRGGDSYNSPLHF	TGTGCCAGCAGCTTAGATAGGGGGGGGGACTCCTATAATTCACCCCTCCACTTT	-	TRBJ1-6	TRBV11-2	-
CASSQGASGPQRNEQFF	TGCGCCAGCAGCCAAGGGGCTAGCGGTCCCCAAAGGAATGAGCAGTTCTTC	TRBD2	TRBJ2-1	TRBV4-3	-
CASSFGETQYF	TGTGCCAGCAGCTTCGGAGAGACCCAGTACTTC	-	TRBJ2-5	TRBV11-2	-
CASNIPGSPGNTIYF	TGTGCCAGCAACATACCGGGGTCGCCTGGAAACACCATATATTTT	-	TRBJ1-3	TRBV7-9	-
CASSLGPGEREETQYF	TGCGCCAGCAGCTTGGGTCCAGGGGAGAGGGAAGAGACCCAGTACTTC	-	TRBJ2-5	TRBV5-1	-
CASSQDLLAGGLADTQYF	TGCGCCAGCAGCCAAGATCTTTTAGCGGGAGGTCTCGCAGATACGCAGTATTTT	TRBD2	TRBJ2-3	TRBV4-3	-
CASSLEAGDGGYTF	TGCGCCAGCAGCTTGGAGGCAGGGGATGGTGGCTACACCTTC	-	TRBJ1-2	TRBV5-1	-
CASSLAQGEQYF	TGTGCCAGCAGTTTAGCCCAGGGTGAGCAGTACTTC	-	TRBJ2-7	TRBV28	-
CASSLGSGGRDTEAFF	TGCGCCAGCAGCTTGGGGTCAGGGGGCAGGGACACTGAAGCTTTCTTT	TRBD1	TRBJ1-1	TRBV5-1	-
CASTSYGGPNQPQHF	TGTGCCAGCACCTCTTACGGGGGGCCCAATCAGCCCCAGCATTTT	-	TRBJ1-5	TRBV6-6	-
CASSYSTGGQNIQYF	TGTGCCAGCAGCTACTCCACAGGGGGGCAAAACATTCAGTACTTC	TRBD1	TRBJ2-4	TRBV7-2	-
CASSSGGYQREGWTQYF	TGTGCCAGCAGCTCCGGCGGTTATCAGCGGGAGGGCTGGACCCAGTACTTC	TRBD2	TRBJ2-5	TRBV9	-
CASSQDGDTQYF	TGTGCCAGCAGCCAAGACGGGGATACGCAGTATTTT	-	TRBJ2-3	TRBV11-2	-
CASSPRGRGTGETQYF	TGTGCCAGTAGCCCCAGGGGTAGAGGGACCGGGGAGACCCAGTACTTC	-	TRBJ2-5	TRBV19	-
CASSAHQTVSNQPQHF	TGTGCCAGCAGCGCCCACCAAACGGTTAGCAATCAGCCCCAGCATTTT	-	TRBJ1-5	TRBV7-8	-
CASSLAGGNTGELFF	TGTGCCAGCAGCCTAGCGGGAGGGAACACCGGGGAGCTGTTTTTT	TRBD2	TRBJ2-2	TRBV6-6	-
CASSAGTAEGEKLFF	TGCGCCAGCAGCGCGGGGACAGCCGAAGGTGAAAAACTGTTTTTT	TRBD1	TRBJ1-4	TRBV5-1	-
CAWSVYGASGTFF	TGTGCCTGGAGTGTATACGGGGCTAGCGGGACCTTCTTC	TRBD2	TRBJ2-4	TRBV30	-
CASSLGTGNSETQYF	TGTGCCAGCAGCTTAGGGACAGGGAATTCGGAGACCCAGTACTTC	TRBD1	TRBJ2-5	TRBV11-2	-
CASSQVGEGSGGPSTDTQYF	TGCGCCAGCAGCCAGGTAGGGGAGGGTAGCGGGGGGCCAAGCACAGATACGCAGTATTTT	TRBD2	TRBJ2-3	TRBV4-3	-
CASSVQYTGELFF	TGTGCCAGCAGTGTACAGTACACCGGGGAGCTGTTTTTT	-	TRBJ2-2	TRBV25-1	few
CASRRMGQRSYNSPLHF	TGTGCCAGCAGGAGGATGGGACAGCGCTCCTATAATTCACCCCTCCACTTT	TRBD1	TRBJ1-6	TRBV2	once
CASSRGQGDYEQYF	TGCGCCAGCAGCCGGGGACAGGGGGACTACGAGCAGTACTTC	TRBD1	TRBJ2-7	TRBV5-1	once
CASGPPDTLNTGELFF	TGTGCTAGTGGGCCACCCGACACGTTAAACACCGGGGAGCTGTTTTTT	-	TRBJ2-2	TRBV12-5	once
CASSVFGQPQLETQYF	TGTGCCAGCAGTGTCTTCGGACAGCCACAATTGGAGACCCAGTACTTC	-	TRBJ2-5	TRBV25-1	-
CASSASGTGNRETQYF	TGTGCCAGCTCAGCATCCGGGACAGGGAATCGAGAGACCCAGTACTTC	TRBD1	TRBJ2-5	TRBV18	-
CASRPHGTSGGPDTQYF	TGTGCCAGCAGACCCCACGGGACTAGCGGGGGGCCGGATACGCAGTATTTT	TRBD2	TRBJ2-3	TRBV27	-
CAPEDNEQFF	TGTGCCCCTGAGGACAATGAGCAGTTCTTC	-	TRBJ2-1	TRBV15	-
CASSWRLARTGELFF	TGTGCCAGCTCATGGCGATTAGCGAGGACCGGGGAGCTGTTTTTT	-	TRBJ2-2	TRBV28	-
CASSLTGLQPQHF	TGTGCCAGCAGCTTGACAGGGTTACAGCCCCAGCATTTT	TRBD1	TRBJ1-5	TRBV7-2	-
CASSHASGERQETQYF	TGCGCCAGCAGTCATGCGAGCGGGGAGCGGCAAGAGACCCAGTACTTC	TRBD2	TRBJ2-5	TRBV23-1	-
CASSEYPTGFNGELFF	TGTGCCAGCAGTGAATACCCGACAGGGTTTAACGGGGAGCTGTTTTTT	TRBD1	TRBJ2-2	TRBV25-1	-
CASSEQGSNTEAFF	TGTGCCAGCAGCGAACAGGGATCGAACACTGAAGCTTTCTTT	-	TRBJ1-1	TRBV9	-
CASSLAGEGQPQHF	TGCGCCAGCAGCTTGGCAGGGGAGGGTCAGCCCCAGCATTTT	-	TRBJ1-5	TRBV5-1	-
CASSPRDRVSNYGYTF	TGTGCCAGTAGTCCCCGGGACAGGGTCTCTAACTATGGCTACACCTTC	TRBD1	TRBJ1-2	TRBV19	-
CASTYGGGRYEQYF	TGTGCCAGCACCTATGGGGGGGGGAGGTACGAGCAGTACTTC	TRBD2	TRBJ2-7	TRBV5-6	-
CASSFGGGGVDNEQFF	TGTGCCAGCAGCTTTGGCGGCGGGGGGGTCGACAATGAGCAGTTCTTC	TRBD2	TRBJ2-1	TRBV7-6	-
CASSLWTDQPQHF	TGTGCCAGCAGCCTCTGGACAGATCAGCCCCAGCATTTT	-	TRBJ1-5	TRBV7-6	-
CSVLTGREQYF	TGCAGCGTCCTTACAGGGCGCGAGCAGTACTTC	-	TRBJ2-7	TRBV29-1	-
CASSLSGRESNEQFF	TGTGCCAGCAGTCTTAGCGGGAGGGAAAGCAATGAGCAGTTCTTC	TRBD2	TRBJ2-1	TRBV6-5	-
CASSYKTVNYGYTF	TGTGCCAGCAGTTACAAAACAGTTAACTATGGCTACACCTTC	-	TRBJ1-2	TRBV6-5	-